This T cell receptor (beta chain) was retrieved from a study of T cell repertoires in aging, cancer and after chemotherapy. Whole-study context: About 10 million TCR reads made up the full dataset. Study conclusions and caveats: Median generation probability rose over the chemotherapy interval in each cancer cohort, suggesting rebound thymic output. No conclusions about immunological memory after chemotherapy can be drawn from the repertoire data.

Germline lookup yields CDR1 ENHRY and CDR2 SYGVKD. Trimming removed 6 bases at V and 2 bases at J, with 13 bases between. The CDR3 has 14 amino acids. TRB rearrangements spanning V, D and J were amplified using mixed TRB-A/B primers. TCRdb used MiXCR to reprocess the multiplex PCR reads, holding one entry per CDR3 protein. The data contain roughly 3,800 distinct CDR3 sequences, 28% of them singletons. In the case of this clonotype: What it binds is not known. One base away lies a much larger clone, so this may be a sequencing read error.

Amplification of TCR beta used genomic DNA extracted from peripheral blood. This clonotype was obtained from a human donor with a solid tumor. Sequenced material: blood. The gene calls are TRBV10-3 and TRBJ2-5; D may be TRBD1 (6 bases). CDR3 sequence reads: CAISRGGAQETQYF. The CDR3 coding sequence is TGTGCCATCAGCAGGGGTGGGGCACAAGAGACCCAGTACTTC.